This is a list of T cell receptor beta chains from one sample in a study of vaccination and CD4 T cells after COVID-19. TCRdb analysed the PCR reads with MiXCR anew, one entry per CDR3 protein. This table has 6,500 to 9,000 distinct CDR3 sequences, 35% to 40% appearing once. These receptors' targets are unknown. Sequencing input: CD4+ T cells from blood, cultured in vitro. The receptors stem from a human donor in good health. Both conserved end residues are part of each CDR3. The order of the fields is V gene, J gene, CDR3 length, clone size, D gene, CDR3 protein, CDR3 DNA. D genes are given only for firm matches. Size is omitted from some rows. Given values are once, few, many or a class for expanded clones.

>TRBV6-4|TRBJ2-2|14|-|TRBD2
CASSTSGDTGELFF
TGTGCCAGCAGTACTAGCGGGGACACCGGGGAGCTGTTTTTT
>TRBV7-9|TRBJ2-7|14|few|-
CASSLTGPSYEQYF
TGTGCCAGCAGCTTAACAGGCCCTTCCTACGAGCAGTACTTC
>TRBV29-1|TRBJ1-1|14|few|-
CSVVTRQENTEAFF
TGCAGCGTTGTTACCCGACAGGAAAACACTGAAGCTTTCTTT
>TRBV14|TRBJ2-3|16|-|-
CASSQDRKGVEDTQYF
TGTGCCAGCAGCCAAGATCGTAAAGGGGTTGAAGATACGCAGTATTTT
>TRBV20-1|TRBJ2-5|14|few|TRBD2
CSAPSGGLVETQYF
TGCAGTGCCCCGAGCGGGGGATTGGTTGAGACCCAGTACTTC
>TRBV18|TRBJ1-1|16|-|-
CASSRPVQPGRTEAFF
TGTGCCAGCTCACGACCAGTTCAGCCGGGCCGCACTGAAGCTTTCTTT
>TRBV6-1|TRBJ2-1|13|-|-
CASEGVSYNEQFF
TGTGCCAGCGAAGGCGTCTCCTACAATGAGCAGTTCTTC
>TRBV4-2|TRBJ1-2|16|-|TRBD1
CASSPLEGATNYGYTF
TGTGCCAGCAGCCCCCTCGAGGGGGCGACTAACTATGGCTACACCTTC
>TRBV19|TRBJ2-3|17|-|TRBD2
CASSRMRSREPTDTQYF
TGTGCCAGTAGCAGGATGAGATCGCGGGAGCCCACAGATACGCAGTATTTT
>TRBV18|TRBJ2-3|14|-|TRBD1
CASLGTGSTDTQYF
TGTGCCAGCTTGGGGACAGGTTCGACAGATACGCAGTATTTT
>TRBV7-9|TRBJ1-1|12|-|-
CASSWTRGEAFF
TGTGCCAGCAGCTGGACCAGGGGTGAAGCTTTCTTT
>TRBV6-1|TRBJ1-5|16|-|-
CASSAIGLYSNQPQHF
TGTGCCAGCAGTGCTATAGGACTATATAGCAATCAGCCCCAGCATTTT
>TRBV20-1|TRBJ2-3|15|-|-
CSAHRELPLGDTQYF
TGCAGTGCTCACCGGGAGTTACCGCTTGGAGATACGCAGTATTTT
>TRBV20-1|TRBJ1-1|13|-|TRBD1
CSAEQGMSSEAFF
TGCAGTGCGGAACAGGGGATGTCCTCTGAAGCTTTCTTT
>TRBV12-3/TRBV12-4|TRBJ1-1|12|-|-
CASGGKGTEAFF
TGTGCCAGCGGTGGGAAGGGCACTGAAGCTTTCTTT
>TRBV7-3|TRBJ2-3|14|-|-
CASSYGTSTDTQYF
TGTGCCAGCAGCTACGGGACCTCCACAGATACGCAGTATTTT
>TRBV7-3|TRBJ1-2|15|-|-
CASSLEATGLDGYTF
TGTGCCAGCAGCTTAGAGGCGACAGGCCTCGATGGCTACACCTTC
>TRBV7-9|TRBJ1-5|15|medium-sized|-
CASSPRGDGNQPQHF
TGTGCCAGCAGCCCGAGGGGGGACGGGAATCAGCCCCAGCATTTT
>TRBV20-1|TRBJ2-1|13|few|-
CSARDSRNNEQFF
TGCAGTGCTAGAGATTCCCGAAACAATGAGCAGTTCTTC
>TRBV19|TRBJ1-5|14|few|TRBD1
CASSSQGADQPQHF
TGTGCCAGTAGTAGTCAGGGGGCAGATCAGCCCCAGCATTTT
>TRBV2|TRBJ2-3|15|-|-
CASSEGGRATDTQYF
TGTGCCAGCAGTGAAGGGGGAAGGGCCACAGATACGCAGTATTTT
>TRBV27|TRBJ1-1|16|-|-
CASSPTHGGLNTEAFF
TGTGCCAGCAGTCCTACGCATGGGGGCTTGAACACTGAAGCTTTCTTT
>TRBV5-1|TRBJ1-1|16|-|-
CASSLNRIEMNTEAFF
TGCGCCAGCAGCTTGAACCGAATTGAAATGAACACTGAAGCTTTCTTT
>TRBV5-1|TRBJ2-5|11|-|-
CASSFQETQYF
TGCGCCAGCAGCTTCCAAGAGACCCAGTACTTC
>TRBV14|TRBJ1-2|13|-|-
CASSHGGLYGYTF
TGTGCCAGCAGCCACGGGGGGTTATATGGCTACACCTTC
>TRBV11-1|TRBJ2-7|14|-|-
CASSLGWQTHEQYF
TGTGCCAGCAGCTTAGGTTGGCAGACCCACGAGCAGTACTTC
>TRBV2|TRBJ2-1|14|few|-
CASSEGRGFGEQFF
TGTGCCAGCAGTGAAGGTCGTGGTTTTGGTGAGCAGTTCTTC
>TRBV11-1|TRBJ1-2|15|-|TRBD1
CASSSAPGQDYGYTF
TGTGCCAGCAGCTCTGCCCCGGGACAGGACTATGGCTACACCTTC
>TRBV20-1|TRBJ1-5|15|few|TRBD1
CSANTGTGKNQPQHF
TGCAGTGCTAACACCGGGACAGGGAAGAATCAGCCCCAGCATTTT
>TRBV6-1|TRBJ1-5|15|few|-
CASMRQGDSNQPQHF
TGTGCCAGCATGAGGCAGGGAGATAGCAATCAGCCCCAGCATTTT
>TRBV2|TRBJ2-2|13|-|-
CASAPRVTGELFF
TGTGCCAGCGCTCCGAGGGTTACCGGGGAGCTGTTTTTT
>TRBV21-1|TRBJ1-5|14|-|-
CASTGRGSHQPQHF
TGTGCCAGCACCGGCCGGGGTTCTCATCAGCCCCAGCATTTT
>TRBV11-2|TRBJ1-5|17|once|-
CASSPGLSLGANQPQHF
TGTGCCAGCAGCCCGGGACTATCCTTGGGGGCTAATCAGCCCCAGCATTTT
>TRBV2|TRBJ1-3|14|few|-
CASSVAFSGNTIYF
TGTGCCAGCAGTGTGGCCTTCTCTGGAAACACCATATATTTT
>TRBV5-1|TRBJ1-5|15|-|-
CASSLDGANHQPQHF
TGCGCCAGCAGCTTGGACGGGGCTAATCATCAGCCCCAGCATTTT
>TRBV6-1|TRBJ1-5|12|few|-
CASSTHNQPQHF
TGTGCCAGCAGTACACACAATCAGCCCCAGCATTTT
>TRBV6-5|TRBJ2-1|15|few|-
CASSLSKGVPNEQFF
TGTGCCAGCAGTTTAAGTAAGGGGGTCCCTAATGAGCAGTTCTTC
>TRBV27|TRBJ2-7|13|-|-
CASSLGQPYEQYF
TGTGCCAGCAGTTTAGGACAGCCCTACGAGCAGTACTTC
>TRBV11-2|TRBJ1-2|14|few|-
CASSLGDVNYGYTF
TGTGCCAGCAGCTTAGGAGACGTTAACTATGGCTACACCTTC
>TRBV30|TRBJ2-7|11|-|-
CAWSVAYEQYF
TGTGCCTGGAGTGTGGCCTACGAGCAGTACTTC
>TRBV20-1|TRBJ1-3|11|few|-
CSASLWNTIYF
TGCAGTGCCAGCTTATGGAACACCATATATTTT
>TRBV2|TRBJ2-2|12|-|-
CASSEWSGELFF
TGTGCCAGCAGTGAATGGTCCGGGGAGCTGTTTTTT
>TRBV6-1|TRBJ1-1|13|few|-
CASTVTENTEAFF
TGTGCCAGCACCGTGACAGAGAACACTGAAGCTTTCTTT
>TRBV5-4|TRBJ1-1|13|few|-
CASSLDPNTEAFF
TGTGCCAGCAGCTTGGACCCGAACACTGAAGCTTTCTTT
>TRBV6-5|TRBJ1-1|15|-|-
CASSYPGTGNTEAFF
TGTGCCAGCAGTTATCCGGGCACTGGGAACACTGAAGCTTTCTTT
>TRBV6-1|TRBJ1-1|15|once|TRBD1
CASSDIQDRASIGFF
TGTGCCAGCAGTGATATCCAGGACAGGGCTTCGATTGGTTTCTTT
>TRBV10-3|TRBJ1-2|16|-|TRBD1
CAISGGTGNPNYGYTF
TGTGCCATCAGTGGGGGGACAGGGAATCCTAACTATGGCTACACCTTC
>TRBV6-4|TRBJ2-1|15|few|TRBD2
CASSDSAGDSNEQFF
TGTGCCAGCAGTGACTCAGCGGGGGACTCCAATGAGCAGTTCTTC
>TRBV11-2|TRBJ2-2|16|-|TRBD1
CASRPPGTGNTGELFF
TGTGCCAGCAGGCCCCCCGGGACAGGGAACACCGGGGAGCTGTTTTTT
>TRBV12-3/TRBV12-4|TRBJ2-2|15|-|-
CASSLALQQTGELFF
TGTGCCAGCAGTTTAGCGCTGCAGCAGACCGGGGAGCTGTTTTTT
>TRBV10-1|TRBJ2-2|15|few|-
CASSEQGRSTGELFF
TGCGCCAGCAGTGAACAGGGTCGGAGCACCGGGGAGCTGTTTTTT
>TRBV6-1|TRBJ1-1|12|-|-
CASTQQNTEAFF
TGTGCCAGCACCCAGCAGAACACTGAAGCTTTCTTT
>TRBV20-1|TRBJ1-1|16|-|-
CSAPGPGRIMNTEAFF
TGCAGTGCCCCTGGCCCGGGACGGATCATGAACACTGAAGCTTTCTTT
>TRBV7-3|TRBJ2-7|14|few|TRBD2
CASSPNSGGYEQYF
TGTGCCAGCAGCCCCAATTCGGGAGGCTACGAGCAGTACTTC
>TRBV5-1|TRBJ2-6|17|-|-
CASSLHPGNPGANVLTF
TGCGCCAGCAGCTTGCACCCGGGAAACCCTGGGGCCAACGTCCTGACTTTC
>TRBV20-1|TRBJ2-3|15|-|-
CSAPGASSGTDTQYF
TGCAGTGCTCCCGGGGCGAGCTCGGGCACAGATACGCAGTATTTT
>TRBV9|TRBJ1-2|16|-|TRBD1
CASSVVGTGPSGGYTF
TGTGCCAGCAGCGTAGTAGGGACAGGGCCATCGGGGGGCTACACCTTC